This TCR beta chain derives from a study of molecular identifiers for immune sequencing clone quantification. The study, taken as a whole, reports: Clones above 20 RNA copies contained over 97% of effector molecules but under 1% of naive ones. Should identical TCR molecules share a barcode, the sizes of highly expanded clones could be underestimated.

With regard to this clonotype: Antigen unknown. With a much larger clone just one base away, this may be a read error.

Naive CD8 T cells underwent sorting with the CD8+CD4-CCR7+CD45RA+ definition. V was clipped by 8 bases and J by 8 bases, with 16 bases between them. Germline V gene data show CDR1 as SGHTA and CDR2 as FQGNSA. The CDR3 has 14 amino acids. TCRdb re-analysed the PCR reads in MiXCR, keeping a single row per CDR3 protein. Of about 330,000 distinct CDR3 sequences in the sample, roughly 24% were seen once. The specimen was naive CD8+ T cells from blood, with Jurkat cell RNA spiked in. The subset here: FACS-sorted CD8+CD4-CCR7+CD45RA+ naive T cells. The chain combines TRBV7-2 with TRBJ1-6; tentatively, D is TRBD1 (6 bases). The sequence was collected from a human donor in good health. Some libraries in this study had Jurkat cell RNA spiked in. CDR3 protein: CASGSDRIYSPLHF. CDR3 in DNA: TGTGCCAGCGGCTCTGACAGGATCTATTCACCCCTCCACTTT.